This T cell receptor (beta chain) came from a study of cytotoxic CD8 clonotypes in ibrutinib-treated CLL. Turning to the study itself: By median approximately 63 months, around twelve had progressed and roughly 15 stayed remitted; responses had been 2 complete and some 24 partial.

Findings and limits, study-wide: Shared public clonotypes were rare, and on treatment they either got smaller or stayed the same.

Sequencing used immunoSEQ multiplex PCR; TCRdb keeps in-frame clones, though not all of them. The sample holds about 250,000 clones; roughly 74% are singletons and the top ten take approximately 15%. CDR3 length: 15 residues. The ends lost 0 bases at V and 8 bases at J; junction bases unmatched: 9. The germline V gene has CDR1 SGHAT and CDR2 FQNNGV. This clone was detected a few times. Its antigen is still unknown. Sequenced here: PBMCs, sampled after 24 months of ibrutinib treatment. This chain links TRBV11-2 with TRBJ1-2; 7 nucleotides agree with TRBD1. This TCR came from a human donor with chronic lymphocytic leukemia. The CDR3: CASSLDQGQTGGYTF. The CDR3 region has the DNA TGTGCCAGCAGCTTAGATCAGGGGCAGACAGGGGGCTACACCTTC.